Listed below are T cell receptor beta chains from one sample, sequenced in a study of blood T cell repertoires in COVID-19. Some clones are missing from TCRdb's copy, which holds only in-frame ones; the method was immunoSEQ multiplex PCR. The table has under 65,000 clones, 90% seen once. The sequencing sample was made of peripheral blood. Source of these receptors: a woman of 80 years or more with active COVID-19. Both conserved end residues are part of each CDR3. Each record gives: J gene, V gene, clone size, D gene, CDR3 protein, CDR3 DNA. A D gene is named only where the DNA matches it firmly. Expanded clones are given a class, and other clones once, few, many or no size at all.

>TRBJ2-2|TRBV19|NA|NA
CASSPGQGTGELFF
TGTGCCAGTAGTCCAGGGCAAGGGACCGGGGAGCTGTTTTTT
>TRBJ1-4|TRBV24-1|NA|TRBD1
CATSDLGAGGESATNEKLFF
TGTGCCACCAGTGATTTGGGGGCAGGGGGCGAATCTGCAACTAATGAAAAACTGTTTTTT
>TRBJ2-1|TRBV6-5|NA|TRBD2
CASRGLAGAYNEQFF
TGTGCCAGCAGGGGACTAGCGGGCGCCTACAATGAGCAGTTCTTC
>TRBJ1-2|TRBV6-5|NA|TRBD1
CASSGQENYGYTF
TGTGCCAGCTCGGGACAGGAGAACTATGGCTACACCTTC
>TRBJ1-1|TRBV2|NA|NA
CASSYSAMNTEAFF
TGTGCCAGCAGTTACTCAGCGATGAACACTGAAGCTTTCTTT
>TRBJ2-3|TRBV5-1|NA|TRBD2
CASSLGEVAGADTQYF
TGCGCCAGCAGCTTGGGGGAAGTAGCGGGGGCAGATACGCAGTATTTT
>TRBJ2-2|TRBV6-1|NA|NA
CASNERVTGELFF
TGTGCCAGCAATGAACGGGTCACCGGGGAGCTGTTTTTT
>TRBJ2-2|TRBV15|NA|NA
CATSTGVDTGELFF
TGTGCCACCAGCACCGGGGTCGACACCGGGGAGCTGTTTTTT
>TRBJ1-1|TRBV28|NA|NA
CASRGTPGTEAFF
TGTGCCAGCAGGGGGACACCCGGAACTGAAGCTTTCTTT
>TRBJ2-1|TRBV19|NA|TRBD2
CASSLASGGSDEQFF
TGTGCCAGTAGTTTGGCTAGCGGGGGGAGCGATGAGCAGTTCTTC
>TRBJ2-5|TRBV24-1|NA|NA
CATSDLAGAAQYF
TGTGCCACCAGTGATTTGGCAGGGGCGGCCCAGTACTTC
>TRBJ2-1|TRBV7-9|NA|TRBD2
CASSPGTSGFNEQFF
TGTGCCAGCAGCCCGGGGACTAGCGGGTTCAATGAGCAGTTCTTC
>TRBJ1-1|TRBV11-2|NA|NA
CASRLQGNTEAFF
TGTGCCAGCCGTCTACAGGGGAACACTGAAGCTTTCTTT
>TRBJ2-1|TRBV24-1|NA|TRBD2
CATSDLKAGSDNEQFF
TGTGCCACCAGTGATTTGAAAGCGGGATCGGACAATGAGCAGTTCTTC
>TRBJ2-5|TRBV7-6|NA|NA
CASSTTGRGETQYF
TGTGCCAGCAGCACGACCGGACGGGGAGAGACCCAGTACTTC
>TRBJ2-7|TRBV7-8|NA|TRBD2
CASSLERLAAYEQYF
TGTGCCAGCAGCTTAGAGCGACTAGCTGCCTACGAGCAGTACTTC
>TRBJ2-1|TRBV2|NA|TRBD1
CASSGVGQGGSEQFF
TGTGCCAGCAGTGGAGTTGGACAGGGTGGGAGTGAGCAGTTCTTC
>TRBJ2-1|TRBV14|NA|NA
CASSQDRTVFTYNEQFF
TGTGCCAGCAGCCAAGATCGGACAGTGTTTACCTACAATGAGCAGTTCTTC
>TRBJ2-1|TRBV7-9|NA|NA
CASSQSGGAGDYNEQFF
TGTGCCAGCAGCCAGTCAGGGGGCGCGGGAGATTACAATGAGCAGTTCTTC
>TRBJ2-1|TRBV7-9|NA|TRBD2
CASSFAGGYNEQFF
TGTGCCAGCAGCTTCGCGGGAGGGTACAATGAGCAGTTCTTC
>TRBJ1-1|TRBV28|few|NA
CASSLTRQSYTEAFF
TGTGCCAGCAGTTTGACTCGACAGTCGTACACTGAAGCTTTCTTT
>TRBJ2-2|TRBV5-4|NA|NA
CASSSQGQNTGELFF
TGTGCCAGCAGCTCCCAGGGACAGAACACCGGGGAGCTGTTTTTT
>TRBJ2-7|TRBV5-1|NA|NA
CASRLLQNSYEQYF
TGCGCCAGCAGGCTCCTCCAGAACTCCTACGAGCAGTACTTC
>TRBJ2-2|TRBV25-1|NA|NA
CASTPGGAGVTGELFF
TGTGCCAGCACCCCTGGGGGGGCAGGTGTTACCGGGGAGCTGTTTTTT
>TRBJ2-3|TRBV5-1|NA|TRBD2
CASKDGAGGTDTQYF
TGCGCCAGCAAGGACGGGGCGGGGGGGACAGATACGCAGTATTTT
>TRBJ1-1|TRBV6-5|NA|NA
CASRAGPRNTEAFF
TGTGCCAGCAGGGCGGGACCGCGGAACACTGAAGCTTTCTTT
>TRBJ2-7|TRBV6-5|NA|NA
CASRRAQGSEQYF
TGTGCCAGCAGGCGAGCTCAGGGGAGCGAGCAGTACTTC
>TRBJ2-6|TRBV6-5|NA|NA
CASREGHSGANVLTF
TGTGCCAGCAGGGAGGGGCACTCTGGGGCCAACGTCCTGACTTTC
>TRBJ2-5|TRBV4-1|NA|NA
CASSPPSLARRETQYF
TGCGCCAGCAGCCCTCCCTCACTAGCCCGGCGCGAGACCCAGTACTTC
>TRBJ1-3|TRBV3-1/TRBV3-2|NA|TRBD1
CASSPAGTATNTIYF
TGTGCCAGCAGCCCCGCCGGGACAGCCACAAACACCATATATTTT
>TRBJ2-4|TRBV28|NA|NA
CASSTGSAKNIQYF
TGTGCCAGCAGCACAGGGTCAGCCAAAAACATTCAGTACTTC
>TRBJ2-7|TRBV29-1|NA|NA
CSAGGVRAYEQYF
TGCAGCGCAGGAGGGGTCCGCGCCTACGAGCAGTACTTC
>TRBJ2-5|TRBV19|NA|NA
CASSIGPAVETQYF
TGTGCCAGTAGTATAGGCCCAGCGGTGGAGACCCAGTACTTC
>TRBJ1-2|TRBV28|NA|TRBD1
CATLTGTDYGYTF
TGTGCCACCTTAACCGGGACAGACTATGGCTACACCTTC
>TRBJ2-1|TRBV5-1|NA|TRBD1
CASSLDQGARVQVEQFF
TGCGCCAGCAGCTTGGATCAGGGGGCAAGGGTTCAGGTTGAGCAGTTCTTC
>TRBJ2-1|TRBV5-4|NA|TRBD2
CASSSGGASGTLYNEQFF
TGTGCCAGCAGCTCTGGGGGGGCTAGCGGGACCTTGTACAATGAGCAGTTCTTC
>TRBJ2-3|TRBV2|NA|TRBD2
CASRKLAGAAHTQYF
TGTGCCAGCAGAAAACTAGCGGGGGCCGCCCATACGCAGTATTTT
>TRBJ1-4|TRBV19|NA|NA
CASRTGTPTFNEKLFF
TGTGCCAGTAGAACAGGGACCCCCACCTTTAATGAAAAACTGTTTTTT
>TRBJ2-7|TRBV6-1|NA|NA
CASSESFLDFVEQYF
TGTGCCAGCAGTGAGAGTTTTCTAGACTTTGTCGAGCAGTACTTC
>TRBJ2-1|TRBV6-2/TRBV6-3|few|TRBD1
CASSYSTGVLNEQFF
TGTGCCAGCAGTTACTCGACAGGGGTCTTGAATGAGCAGTTCTTC
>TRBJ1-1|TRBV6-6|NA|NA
CASRGQAEAFF
TGTGCCAGCAGGGGTCAGGCTGAAGCTTTCTTT
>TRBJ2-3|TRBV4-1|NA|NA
CASSLDRSRTDTQYF
TGCGCCAGCAGCCTTGATCGGAGCCGCACAGATACGCAGTATTTT
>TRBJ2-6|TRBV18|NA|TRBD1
CASSPTGGSGANVLTF
TGTGCCAGCTCTCCTACAGGGGGCTCTGGGGCCAACGTCCTGACTTTC
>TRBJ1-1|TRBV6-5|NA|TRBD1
CASRKDRANTEAFF
TGTGCCAGCAGGAAAGACAGGGCTAACACTGAAGCTTTCTTT
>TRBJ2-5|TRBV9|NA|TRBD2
CASSVGIAGGETQYF
TGTGCCAGCAGCGTAGGGATAGCGGGAGGAGAGACCCAGTACTTC
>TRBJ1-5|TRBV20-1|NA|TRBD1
CSASPTGGNQPQHF
TGCAGTGCTAGTCCAACAGGGGGCAATCAGCCCCAGCATTTT
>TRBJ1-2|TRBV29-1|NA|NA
CSVELSPYGYTF
TGCAGCGTTGAACTCTCCCCCTATGGCTACACCTTC
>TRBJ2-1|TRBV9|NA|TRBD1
CASSVAAGTGGLNNEQFF
TGTGCCAGCAGCGTAGCAGCCGGGACAGGGGGCCTAAACAATGAGCAGTTCTTC
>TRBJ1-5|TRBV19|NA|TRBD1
CASSTGFNNQPQHF
TGTGCCAGCTCGACAGGGTTTAACAATCAGCCCCAGCATTTT
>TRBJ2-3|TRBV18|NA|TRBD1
CASSRTRRQGKEDTQYF
TGTGCCAGCTCACGAACACGAAGACAGGGGAAAGAGGATACGCAGTATTTT
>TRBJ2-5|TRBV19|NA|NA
CASSMLGAPQETQYF
TGTGCCAGTAGTATGCTGGGGGCCCCCCAAGAGACCCAGTACTTC
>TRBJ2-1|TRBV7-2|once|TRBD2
CASSPGLAESYNEQFF
TGTGCCAGCAGCCCTGGACTAGCCGAGTCCTACAATGAGCAGTTCTTC
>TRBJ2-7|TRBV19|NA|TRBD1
CASSNRDREYEQYF
TGTGCCAGTAGTAACCGGGACAGGGAATATGAGCAGTACTTC
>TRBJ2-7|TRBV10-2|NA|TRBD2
CASKRLAGPYEQYF
TGCGCCAGCAAAAGGTTAGCGGGCCCCTACGAGCAGTACTTC
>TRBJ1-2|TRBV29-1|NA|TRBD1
CSVQDRANYGYTF
TGCAGCGTTCAGGACAGGGCGAACTATGGCTACACCTTC
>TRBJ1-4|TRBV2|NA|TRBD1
CAGGRDRAANEKLFF
TGTGCCGGGGGCCGGGACAGGGCAGCTAATGAAAAACTGTTTTTT
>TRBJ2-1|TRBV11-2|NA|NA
CASSSTPRGGPGNEQFF
TGTGCCAGCAGCTCAACCCCCCGGGGAGGTCCAGGGAATGAGCAGTTCTTC
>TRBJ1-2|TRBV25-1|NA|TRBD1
CASSGTGAFGGYTF
TGTGCCAGCAGTGGAACAGGGGCGTTCGGTGGCTACACCTTC